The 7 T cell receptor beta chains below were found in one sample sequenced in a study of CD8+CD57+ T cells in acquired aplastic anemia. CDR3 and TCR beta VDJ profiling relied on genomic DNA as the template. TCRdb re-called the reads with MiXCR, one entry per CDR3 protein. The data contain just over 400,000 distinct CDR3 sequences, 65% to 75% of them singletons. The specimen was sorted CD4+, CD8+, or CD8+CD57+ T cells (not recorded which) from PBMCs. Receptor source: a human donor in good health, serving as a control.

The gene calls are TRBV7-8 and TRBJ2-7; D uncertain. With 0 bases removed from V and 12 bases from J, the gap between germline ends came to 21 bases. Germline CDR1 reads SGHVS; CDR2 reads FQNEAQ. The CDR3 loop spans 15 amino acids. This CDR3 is CASSLATYNEYVLYF. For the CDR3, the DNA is TGTGCCAGCAGCTTAGCAACTTACAATGAGTACGTGTTGTACTTC.

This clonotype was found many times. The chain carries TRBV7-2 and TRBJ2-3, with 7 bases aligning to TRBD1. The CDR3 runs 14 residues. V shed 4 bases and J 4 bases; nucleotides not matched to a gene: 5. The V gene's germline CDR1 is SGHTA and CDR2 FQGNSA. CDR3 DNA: TGTGCCAGCAGCTCGGGGACAGCCCCAGATACGCAGTATTTT. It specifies CASSSGTAPDTQYF.

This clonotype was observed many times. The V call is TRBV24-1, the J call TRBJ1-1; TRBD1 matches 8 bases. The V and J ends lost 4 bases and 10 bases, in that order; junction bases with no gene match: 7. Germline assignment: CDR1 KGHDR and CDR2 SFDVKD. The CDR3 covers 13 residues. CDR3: CATSDPETGGAFF. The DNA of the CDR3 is TGTGCCACCAGTGACCCAGAAACAGGGGGAGCTTTCTTT.

The CDR3 DNA is TGTGCCAGCAGCTTAGAGGGCAGGGCTGTCGGGGATACGCAGTATTTT. Amino acids: CASSLEGRAVGDTQYF. V usage is TRBV11-3 and J usage is TRBJ2-3; D perhaps matches TRBD1 (5 bases). V was cut by 0 bases and J by 6 bases, with 16 bases left in between. This CDR3 region has 16 residues. Per the germline V gene, CDR1 is SGHNT and CDR2 is YENEEA.

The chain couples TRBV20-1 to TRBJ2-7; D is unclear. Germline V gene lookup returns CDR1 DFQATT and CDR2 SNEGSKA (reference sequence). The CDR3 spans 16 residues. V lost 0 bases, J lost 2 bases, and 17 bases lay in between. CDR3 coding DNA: TGCAGTGCTAGAGATTGGGGTGGAACTGAGACCTACGAGCAGTACTTC. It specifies CSARDWGGTETYEQYF.

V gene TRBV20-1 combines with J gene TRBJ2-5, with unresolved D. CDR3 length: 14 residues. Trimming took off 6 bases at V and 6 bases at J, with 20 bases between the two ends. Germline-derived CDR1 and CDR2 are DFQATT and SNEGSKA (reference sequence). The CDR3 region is CSARDPSFGQTQYF. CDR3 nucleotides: TGCAGTGCGCGAGATCCGAGTTTCGGGCAGACCCAGTACTTC.

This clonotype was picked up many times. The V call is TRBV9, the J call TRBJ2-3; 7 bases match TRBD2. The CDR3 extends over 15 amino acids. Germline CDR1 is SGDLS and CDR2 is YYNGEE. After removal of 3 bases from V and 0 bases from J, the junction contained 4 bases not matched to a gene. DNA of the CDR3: TGTGCCAGCAGCGCACTAGCGCATAGCACAGATACGCAGTATTTT. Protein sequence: CASSALAHSTDTQYF.